Detailed here is one T cell receptor beta chain. Its antigen is unknown. These data belong to a study of CD8 T cells in Susac syndrome. TCR beta from blood CD8+ and CD4+ T cells was sequenced. The multiple sclerosis control group consisted of treatment-naive patients whose relapsing-remitting disease, which was either stable or active, fulfilled revised McDonald criteria. An input of roughly 0.5 to 1 ug of RNA was subjected to reverse transcription using random hexamers. Amplification of TCR beta CDR3 was carried out by immunoSEQ multiplex PCR, which covered 54 Vbeta and 13 Jbeta segments. One entry per CDR3 protein results from TCRdb running MiXCR on the immunoSEQ multiplex PCR reads. The data contain about 300,000 distinct CDR3 sequences, roughly 85% of them singletons. V was pared by 4 bases and J by 11 bases, with 14 bases between. This CDR3 contains 12 residues. The V gene's germline CDR1 is SGHTA and CDR2 FQGNSA.

Whole-study findings and limits: It was acknowledged in the study that its TCR sequencing and HLA analysis involved a relatively small number of individuals.

The J gene is TRBJ1-1, the V gene TRBV7-2; D is uncertain. This receptor was identified in a human donor with multiple sclerosis. The material sequenced was CD8+ T cells from PBMCs. The CDR3 loop reads CASSSPLGWAFF. CDR3 nucleotide sequence: TGTGCCAGCAGCTCCCCACTGGGGTGGGCTTTCTTT.